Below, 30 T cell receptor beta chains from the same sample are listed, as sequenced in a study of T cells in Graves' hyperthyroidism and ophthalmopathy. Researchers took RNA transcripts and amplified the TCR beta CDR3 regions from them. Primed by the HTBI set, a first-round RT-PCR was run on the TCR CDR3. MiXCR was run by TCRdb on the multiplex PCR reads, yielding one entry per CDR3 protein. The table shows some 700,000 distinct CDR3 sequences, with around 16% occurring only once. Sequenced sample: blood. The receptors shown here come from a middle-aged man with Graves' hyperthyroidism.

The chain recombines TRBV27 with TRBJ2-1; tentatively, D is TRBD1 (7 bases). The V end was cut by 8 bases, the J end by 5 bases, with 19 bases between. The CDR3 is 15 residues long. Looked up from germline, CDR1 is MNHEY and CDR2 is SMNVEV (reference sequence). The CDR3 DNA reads TGTGCCAGCCGAGCGGGCCAGGGGGAACACAATGAGCAGTTCTTC. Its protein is CASRAGQGEHNEQFF.

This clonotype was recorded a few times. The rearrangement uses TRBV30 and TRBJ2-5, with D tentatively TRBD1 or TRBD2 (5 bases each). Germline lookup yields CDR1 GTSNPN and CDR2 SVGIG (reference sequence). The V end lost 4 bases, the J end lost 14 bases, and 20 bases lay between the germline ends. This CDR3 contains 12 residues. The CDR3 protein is CAWKTTWDPLYF. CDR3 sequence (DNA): TGTGCCTGGAAAACGACATGGGACCCCCTATACTTC.

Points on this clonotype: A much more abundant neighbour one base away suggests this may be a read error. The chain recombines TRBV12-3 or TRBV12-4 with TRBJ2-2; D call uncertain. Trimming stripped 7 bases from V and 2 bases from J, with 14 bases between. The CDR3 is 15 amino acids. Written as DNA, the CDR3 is TGTGCCAGCATTTCGCCGGCTTTTAACACCGGGGAGCTGTTTTTT. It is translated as CASISPAFNTGELFF.

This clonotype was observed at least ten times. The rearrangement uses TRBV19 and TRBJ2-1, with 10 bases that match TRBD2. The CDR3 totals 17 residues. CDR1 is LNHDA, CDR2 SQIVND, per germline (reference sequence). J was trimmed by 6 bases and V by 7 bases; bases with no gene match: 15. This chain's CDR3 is CASNPLAGARDSNEQFF. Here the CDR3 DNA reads TGTGCCAGTAACCCGCTAGCGGGAGCTAGAGATAGCAATGAGCAGTTCTTC.

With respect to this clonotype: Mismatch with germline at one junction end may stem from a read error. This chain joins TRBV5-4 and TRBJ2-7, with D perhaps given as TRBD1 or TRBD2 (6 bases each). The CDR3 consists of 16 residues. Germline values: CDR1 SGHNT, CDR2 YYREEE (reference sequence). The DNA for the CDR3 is TGTGCCAGCAGCCAAGATTTTGCGGGGACAATCTACGAACAGTACTTC. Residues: CASSQDFAGTIYEQYF. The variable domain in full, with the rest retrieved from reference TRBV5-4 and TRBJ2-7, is ETGVTQSPTHLIKTRGQQVTLRCSSQSGHNTVSWYQQALGQGPQFIFQYYREEENGRGNFPPRFSGLQFPNYSSELNVNALELDDSALYLCASSQDFAGTIYEQYFGPGTRLTVT.

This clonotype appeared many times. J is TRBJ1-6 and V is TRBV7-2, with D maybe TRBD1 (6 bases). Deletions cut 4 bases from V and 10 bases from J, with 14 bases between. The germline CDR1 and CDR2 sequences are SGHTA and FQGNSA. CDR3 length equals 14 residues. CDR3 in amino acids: CASSYRTVGSPLHF. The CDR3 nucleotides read TGTGCCAGCAGCTATCGGACAGTCGGGTCACCCCTCCACTTT.

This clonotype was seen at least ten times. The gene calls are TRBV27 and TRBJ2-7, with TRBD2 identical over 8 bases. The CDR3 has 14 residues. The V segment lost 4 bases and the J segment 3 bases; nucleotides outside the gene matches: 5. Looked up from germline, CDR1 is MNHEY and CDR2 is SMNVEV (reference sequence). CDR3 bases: TGTGCCAGCAGTTCCGGACTAGCCAGCTACGAGCAGTACTTC. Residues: CASSSGLASYEQYF.

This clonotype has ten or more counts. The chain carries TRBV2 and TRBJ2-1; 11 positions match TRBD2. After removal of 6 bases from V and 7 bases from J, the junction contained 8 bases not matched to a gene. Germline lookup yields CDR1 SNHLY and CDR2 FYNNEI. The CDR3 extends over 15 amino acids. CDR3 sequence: CASSGLAGSSNEQFF. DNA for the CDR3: TGTGCCAGCAGCGGACTAGCGGGCTCTTCAAATGAGCAGTTCTTC.

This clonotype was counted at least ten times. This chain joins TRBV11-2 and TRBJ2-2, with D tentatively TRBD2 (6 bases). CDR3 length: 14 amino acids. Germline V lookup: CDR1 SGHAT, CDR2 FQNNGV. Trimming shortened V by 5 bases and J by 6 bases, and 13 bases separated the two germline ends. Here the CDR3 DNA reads TGTGCCAGCAGCGCGGGACTCCTAGCCGGGGAGCTGTTTTTT. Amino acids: CASSAGLLAGELFF.

CDR3 sequence reads: CASRGGTEETQYF. The CDR3 bases are TGTGCCAGCCGCGGAGGGACAGAAGAGACCCAGTACTTC. The chain recombines TRBV7-9 with TRBJ2-5; tentative D call: TRBD1 (7 bases). The germline V gene encodes CDR1 SEHNR and CDR2 FQNEAQ (reference sequence). Trimming stripped 8 bases from V and 3 bases from J, with 13 bases between. This CDR3 spans 13 amino acids.

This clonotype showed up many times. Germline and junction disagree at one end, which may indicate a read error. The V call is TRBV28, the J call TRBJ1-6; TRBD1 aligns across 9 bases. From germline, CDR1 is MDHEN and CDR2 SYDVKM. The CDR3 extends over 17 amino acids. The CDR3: CASSSLGQGRYSSPLHF. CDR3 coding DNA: TGTGCCAGCAGTTCCCTTGGACAGGGGCGATATAGTTCACCCCTCCACTTT.

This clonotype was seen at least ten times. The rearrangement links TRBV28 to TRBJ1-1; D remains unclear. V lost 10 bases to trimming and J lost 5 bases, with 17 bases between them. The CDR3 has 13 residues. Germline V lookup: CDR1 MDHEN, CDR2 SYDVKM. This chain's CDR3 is CATTTLYVTEAFF. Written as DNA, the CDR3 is TGTGCCACCACGACATTGTATGTTACTGAAGCTTTCTTT.

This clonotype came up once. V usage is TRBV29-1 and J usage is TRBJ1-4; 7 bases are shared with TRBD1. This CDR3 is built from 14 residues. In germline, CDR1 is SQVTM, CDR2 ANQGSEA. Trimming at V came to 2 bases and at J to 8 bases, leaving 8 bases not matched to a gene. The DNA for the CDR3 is TGCAGCGTTGAAAGCAGGGGGGTATTGGAAAAACTGTTTTTT. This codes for CSVESRGVLEKLFF.

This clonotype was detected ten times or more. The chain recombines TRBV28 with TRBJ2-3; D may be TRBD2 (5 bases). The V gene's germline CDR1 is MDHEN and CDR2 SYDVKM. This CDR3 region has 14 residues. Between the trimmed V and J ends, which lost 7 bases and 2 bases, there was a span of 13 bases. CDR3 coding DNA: TGTGCCAGCACGATAGCAGGACTCACAGATACGCAGTATTTT. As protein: CASTIAGLTDTQYF.

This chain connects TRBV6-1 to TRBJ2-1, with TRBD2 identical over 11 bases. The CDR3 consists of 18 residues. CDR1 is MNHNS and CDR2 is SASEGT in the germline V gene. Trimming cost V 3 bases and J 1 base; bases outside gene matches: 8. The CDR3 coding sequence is TGTGCCAGCAGTGACCCCCGTCTAGCGGGAGGATCCTACAATGAGCAGTTCTTC. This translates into CASSDPRLAGGSYNEQFF.

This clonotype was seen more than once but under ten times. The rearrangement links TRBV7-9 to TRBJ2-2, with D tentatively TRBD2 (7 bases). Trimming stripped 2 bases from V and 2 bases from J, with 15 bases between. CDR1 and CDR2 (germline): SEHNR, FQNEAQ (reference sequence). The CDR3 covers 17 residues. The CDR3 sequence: CASSLTIGGLNTGELFF. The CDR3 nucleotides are TGTGCCAGCAGCTTAACTATAGGGGGACTAAACACCGGGGAGCTGTTTTTT.

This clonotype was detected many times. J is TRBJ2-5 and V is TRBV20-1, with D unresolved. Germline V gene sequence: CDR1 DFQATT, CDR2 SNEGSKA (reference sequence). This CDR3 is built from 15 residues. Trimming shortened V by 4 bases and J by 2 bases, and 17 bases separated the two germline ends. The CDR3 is CSATDPDELQETQYF. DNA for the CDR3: TGCAGTGCTACCGATCCCGACGAGTTACAAGAGACCCAGTACTTC.

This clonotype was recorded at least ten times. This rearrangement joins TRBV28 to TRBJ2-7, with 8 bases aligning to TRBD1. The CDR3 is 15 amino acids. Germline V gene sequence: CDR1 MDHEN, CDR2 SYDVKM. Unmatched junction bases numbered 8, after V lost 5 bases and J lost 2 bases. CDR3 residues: CASSPQGTGTYEQYF. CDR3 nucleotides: TGTGCCAGCAGTCCCCAGGGGACAGGCACCTACGAGCAGTACTTC. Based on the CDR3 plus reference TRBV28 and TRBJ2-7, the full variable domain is DVKVTQSSRYLVKRTGEKVFLECVQDMDHENMFWYRQDPGLGLRLIYFSYDVKMKEKGDIPEGYSVSREKKERFSLILESASTNQTSMYLCASSPQGTGTYEQYFGPGTRLTVT.

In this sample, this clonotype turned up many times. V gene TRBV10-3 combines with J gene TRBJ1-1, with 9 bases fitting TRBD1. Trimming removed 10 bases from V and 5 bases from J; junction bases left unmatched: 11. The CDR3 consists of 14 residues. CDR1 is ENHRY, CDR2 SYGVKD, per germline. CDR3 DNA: TGTGCCACGAGTCCCGGGACAGGGAAAACTGAAGCTTTCTTT. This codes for CATSPGTGKTEAFF.

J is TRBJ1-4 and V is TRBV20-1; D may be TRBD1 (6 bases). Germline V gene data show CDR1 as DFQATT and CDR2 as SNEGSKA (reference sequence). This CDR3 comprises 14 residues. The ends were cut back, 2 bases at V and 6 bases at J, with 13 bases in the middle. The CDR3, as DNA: TGCAGTGCTAGACAGGGGAGGGGGGATGAAAAACTGTTTTTT. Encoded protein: CSARQGRGDEKLFF.

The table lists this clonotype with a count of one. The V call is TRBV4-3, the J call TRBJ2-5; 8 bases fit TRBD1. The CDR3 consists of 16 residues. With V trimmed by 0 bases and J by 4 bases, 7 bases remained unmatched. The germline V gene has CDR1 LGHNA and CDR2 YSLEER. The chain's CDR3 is CASSQDGGQGGETQYF. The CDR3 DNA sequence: TGCGCCAGCAGCCAAGATGGTGGACAGGGAGGAGAGACCCAGTACTTC.

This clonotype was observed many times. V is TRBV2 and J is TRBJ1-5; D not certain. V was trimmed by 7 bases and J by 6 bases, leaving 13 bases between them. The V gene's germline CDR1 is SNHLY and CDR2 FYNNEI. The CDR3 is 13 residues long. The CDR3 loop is CASNPAGGQPQHF. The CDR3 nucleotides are TGTGCCAGCAACCCAGCGGGTGGTCAGCCCCAGCATTTT.

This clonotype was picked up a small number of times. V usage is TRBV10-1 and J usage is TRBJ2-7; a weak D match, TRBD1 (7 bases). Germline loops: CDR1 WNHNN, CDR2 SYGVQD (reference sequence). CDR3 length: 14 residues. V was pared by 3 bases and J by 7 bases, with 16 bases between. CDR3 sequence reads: CASSDRGRREEQYF. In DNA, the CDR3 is TGCGCCAGCAGTGACAGGGGGAGACGGGAGGAGCAGTACTTC.

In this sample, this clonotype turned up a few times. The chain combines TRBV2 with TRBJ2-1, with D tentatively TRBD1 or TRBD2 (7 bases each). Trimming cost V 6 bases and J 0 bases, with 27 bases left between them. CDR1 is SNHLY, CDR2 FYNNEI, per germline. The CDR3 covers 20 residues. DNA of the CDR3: TGTGCCAGCAGGGGGGGGGTTGGACAGGCTAGGGCCCACTCCTACAATGAGCAGTTCTTC. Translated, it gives CASRGGVGQARAHSYNEQFF. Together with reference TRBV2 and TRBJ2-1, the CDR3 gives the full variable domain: EPEVTQTPSHQVTQMGQEVILRCVPISNHLYFYWYRQILGQKVEFLVSFYNNEISEKSEIFDDQFSVERPDGSNFTLKIRSTKLEDSAMYFCASRGGVGQARAHSYNEQFFGPGTRLTVL.

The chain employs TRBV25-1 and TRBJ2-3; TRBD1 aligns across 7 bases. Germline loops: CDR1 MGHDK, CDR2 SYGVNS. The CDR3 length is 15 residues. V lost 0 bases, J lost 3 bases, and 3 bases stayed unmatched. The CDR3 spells CASSEYGRGTDTQYF. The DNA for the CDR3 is TGTGCCAGCAGTGAATATGGCAGGGGGACAGATACGCAGTATTTT.

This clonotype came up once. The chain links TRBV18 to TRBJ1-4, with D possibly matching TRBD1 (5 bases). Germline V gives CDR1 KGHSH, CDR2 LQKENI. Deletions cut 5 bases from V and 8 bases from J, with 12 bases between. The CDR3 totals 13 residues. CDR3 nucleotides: TGTGCCAGCTCAGCCAGGGTGCAAGAAAAACTGTTTTTT. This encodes CASSARVQEKLFF.

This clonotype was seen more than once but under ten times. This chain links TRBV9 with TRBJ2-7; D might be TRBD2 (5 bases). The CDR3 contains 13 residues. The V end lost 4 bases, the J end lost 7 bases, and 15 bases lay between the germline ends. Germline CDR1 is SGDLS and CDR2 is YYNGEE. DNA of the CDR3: TGTGCCAGCAGCCCGGGGAGCACGGGAGAGCAGTACTTC. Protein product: CASSPGSTGEQYF.

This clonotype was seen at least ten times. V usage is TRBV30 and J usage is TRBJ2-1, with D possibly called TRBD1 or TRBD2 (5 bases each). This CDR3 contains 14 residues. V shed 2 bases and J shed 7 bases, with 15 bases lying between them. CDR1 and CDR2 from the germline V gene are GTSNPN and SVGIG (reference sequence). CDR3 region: CAWSLGLSGNEQFF. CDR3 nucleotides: TGTGCCTGGAGTCTCGGACTTTCAGGGAATGAGCAGTTCTTC. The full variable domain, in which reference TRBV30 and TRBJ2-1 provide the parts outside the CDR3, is SQTIHQWPATLVQPVGSPLSLECTVEGTSNPNLYWYRQAAGRGLQLLFYSVGIGQISSEVPQNLSASRPQDRQFILSSKKLLLSDSGFYLCAWSLGLSGNEQFFGPGTRLTVL.

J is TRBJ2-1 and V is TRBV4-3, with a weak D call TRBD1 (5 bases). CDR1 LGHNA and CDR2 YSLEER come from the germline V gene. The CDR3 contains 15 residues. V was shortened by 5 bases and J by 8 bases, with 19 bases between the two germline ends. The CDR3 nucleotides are TGCGCCAGCAGCGCCGACAGCCACTTCGGAGATGAGCAGTTCTTC. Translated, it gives CASSADSHFGDEQFF.

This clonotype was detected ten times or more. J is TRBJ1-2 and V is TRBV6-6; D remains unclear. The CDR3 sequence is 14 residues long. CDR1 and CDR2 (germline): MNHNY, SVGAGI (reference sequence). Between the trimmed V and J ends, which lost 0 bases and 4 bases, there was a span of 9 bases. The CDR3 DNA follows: TGTGCCAGCAGTTACTCGGCAGGAGGCTATGGCTACACCTTC. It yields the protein CASSYSAGGYGYTF.